What follows are 8 T cell receptor beta chains derived from one specimen sequenced in a study of blood T cells in healthy people across ages (dated by TCRdb to the mid-2010s). Library preparation was by 5' RACE. Sequencing instrument: Illumina HiSeq 2500. A second PCR of about 6 to 12 cycles was run with a J-beta primer mix and a sample-barcoded 5' primer. TCRdb reanalyzed the raw reads on its own, using fastp at Q25 for trimming and MiXCR for clone calling, and kept in-frame beta chains. CDR3 protein sequences are deduplicated, and each keeps its most common genes and DNA. The sample data list roughly 680,000 distinct CDR3 sequences, and 45% to 60% of these were observed just once. Roughly 12% of the sample is taken by the ten largest. Sequencing was performed on blood. These receptors all stem from a woman of 80 years or more in good health.

This clonotype was seen many times. J is TRBJ2-5 and V is TRBV6-8; D is unclear. Trimming removed 2 bases at V and 5 bases at J, with 24 bases between. Germline lookup yields CDR1 MNHGY and CDR2 SAAAGT. This CDR3 has 18 amino acids. DNA for the CDR3: TGTGCCAGCAGTTACCCTCTTCGTACTTCGCGCCTCTGGGAGACCCAGTACTTC. This codes for CASSYPLRTSRLWETQYF.

Many counts were recorded for this clonotype. The chain has TRBV28 and TRBJ2-7, with 9 bases aligning to TRBD1. V lost 2 bases, J lost 3 bases, and 2 bases stayed unmatched. Germline V gene sequence: CDR1 MDHEN, CDR2 SYDVKM. This CDR3 has 14 amino acids. CDR3 region: CASSLADRGYEQYF. DNA of the CDR3: TGTGCCAGCAGTTTAGCGGACAGGGGCTACGAGCAGTACTTC. The whole variable domain, filled in from reference TRBV28 and TRBJ2-7, reads DVKVTQSSRYLVKRTGEKVFLECVQDMDHENMFWYRQDPGLGLRLIYFSYDVKMKEKGDIPEGYSVSREKKERFSLILESASTNQTSMYLCASSLADRGYEQYFGPGTRLTVT.

The rearrangement links TRBV12-3 or TRBV12-4 to TRBJ2-5; tentative D call: TRBD1 (5 bases). Trimming removed 7 bases at V and 0 bases at J, with 12 bases between. This CDR3 spans 14 amino acids. CDR3 sequence reads: CASTYTGHQETQYF. CDR3 nucleotides: TGTGCCAGCACCTATACAGGTCACCAAGAGACCCAGTACTTC.

In this sample, this clonotype turned up a few times. This sequence joins TRBV21-1 and TRBJ1-5. TRBV21-1 is an annotated pseudogene. This CDR3 contains 13 residues. CDR3 residues: CASNVRSNQPQHF. CDR3 bases: TGTGCCAGCAATGTAAGGAGCAATCAGCCCCAGCATTTT.

Concerning this clonotype: A much bigger clone sits one base away, suggesting this may be a read error. The genes are TRBV27 and TRBJ1-4; TRBD1 agrees at 9 bases. The CDR3 is 14 residues long. Germline CDR1 MNHEY, CDR2 SMNVEV (reference sequence). V dropped 8 bases and J dropped 6; count of bases not matched to a gene: 7. The CDR3 coding sequence is TGTGCCAGCGGTCCCTGGACAGGGGATGAAAAACTGTTTTTT. Translation: CASGPWTGDEKLFF.

The rearrangement uses TRBV5-5 and TRBJ2-2, with 9 bases identical to TRBD2. CDR1 is SGHKS and CDR2 is YYEKEE in the germline V gene (reference sequence). The CDR3 totals 18 residues. The V gene end was trimmed by 1 base and the J gene end by 6 bases; junction bases not matched to a gene: 13. For the CDR3, the DNA is TGTGCCAGCAGCTTGTTGGTAGCGGGAGCTTCAAACCCCGGGGAGCTGTTTTTT. Encoded protein: CASSLLVAGASNPGELFF.

The V call is TRBV24-1, the J call TRBJ2-2; 7 bases are shared with TRBD1. The germline V gene encodes CDR1 KGHDR and CDR2 SFDVKD. J gave up 2 bases and V 1 base, and 3 bases lay outside the gene matches. This CDR3 region has 16 residues. The CDR3 DNA is TGTGCCACCAGTGATTTCTACAGGGGAAACACCGGGGAGCTGTTTTTT. Translated, it gives CATSDFYRGNTGELFF.

This clonotype appeared many times. The CDR3 sequence: CSVEGPENIQYF. The CDR3 DNA reads TGCAGCGTTGAAGGACCCGAAAACATTCAGTACTTC. This chain uses TRBV29-1 with TRBJ2-4; D gene uncertain. Per the germline V gene, CDR1 is SQVTM and CDR2 is ANQGSEA. With 1 base removed from V and 5 bases from J, the gap between germline ends came to 6 bases. The CDR3 covers 12 residues.